These 24 T cell receptor beta chains originate from one sample sequenced in a study of blood T cell repertoires in COVID-19. Method: immunoSEQ multiplex PCR; TCRdb's copy keeps in-frame clones and lacks some. The data hold 100,000 or so clones, with 87% observed a single time. Material: peripheral blood. The receptors were gathered from a woman between 45 and 65 years old with COVID-19, enrolled during active disease.

The chain employs TRBV12-2 and TRBJ2-7; TRBD1 is the table's D call, not checked against the DNA. TRBV12-2 is classified as a pseudogene. The length of the CDR3 is 14 residues. This CDR3 is CASRFSGQDYEQYF. The CDR3 DNA reads TGTGCAAGTCGCTTCTCGGGACAGGACTACGAGCAGTACTTC.

The chain has TRBV7-2 and TRBJ2-1; D perhaps matches TRBD1 (5 bases). With 1 base removed from V and 0 bases from J, the gap between germline ends came to 16 bases. The germline V gene encodes CDR1 SGHTA and CDR2 FQGNSA. CDR3 length: 18 amino acids. In DNA form, the CDR3 reads TGTGCCAGCAGCTTAGGGGGTAGGGGCTTTAGCTCCTACAATGAGCAGTTCTTC. This encodes CASSLGGRGFSSYNEQFF.

The V gene is TRBV4-3, the J gene TRBJ1-5, with unresolved D. V lost 0 bases and J 6 bases, leaving 6 bases between the germline ends. Germline V gene lookup returns CDR1 LGHNA and CDR2 YSLEER. The CDR3 runs to 13 residues. CDR3 sequence: CASSQDLSQPQHF. CDR3 DNA sequence: TGCGCCAGCAGCCAAGATCTAAGTCAGCCCCAGCATTTT.

V and J are TRBV30 and TRBJ1-1; D is perhaps TRBD1 (5 bases). Germline assignment: CDR1 GTSNPN and CDR2 SVGIG (reference sequence). Between the trimmed V and J ends, which lost 3 bases and 5 bases, there was a span of 16 bases. The CDR3 is made up of 14 amino acids. The CDR3 coding sequence is TGTGCCTGGAGCCGAACCCTCGGGGGAACTGAAGCTTTCTTT. It codes for CAWSRTLGGTEAFF.

The genes are TRBV6-5 and TRBJ1-2; tentatively, D is TRBD1 (6 bases). CDR1 is MNHEY, CDR2 SVGAGI, per germline. The length of the CDR3 is 15 residues. Trimming pared 5 bases from V and 6 bases from J, leaving 19 bases between. DNA for the CDR3: TGTGCCAGCAGTATAGGGTTCCAGGGGAGGGATGGCTACACCTTC. Its translation: CASSIGFQGRDGYTF.

Concerning this clone: At one boundary the junction diverges from the germline segment, which might be a read error. The gene calls are TRBV7-3 and TRBJ1-2; TRBD1 aligns across 7 bases. CDR3 length: 14 residues. Germline CDR1 and CDR2: SGHTA and FQGTGA. Here the CDR3 reads CASSLTGTATLWSF. The CDR3 region has the DNA TGTGCCAGCAGCTTAACGGGGACAGCCACCCTTTGGTCCTTC. Based on the CDR3 plus reference TRBV7-3 and TRBJ1-2, the full variable domain is GAGVSQTPSNKVTEKGKYVELRCDPISGHTALYWYRQSLGQGPEFLIYFQGTGAADDSGLPNDRFFAVRPEGSVSTLKIQRTERGDSAVYLCASSLTGTATLWSFGSGTRLTVV.

The chain carries TRBV5-1 and TRBJ2-7, with a tentative D call TRBD1 (6 bases). Trimming took 2 bases from V and 4 from J, leaving 7 bases between them. CDR1 SGHRS and CDR2 YFSETQ come from the germline V gene. CDR3 length: 12 amino acids. This CDR3 is CASSLGGYEQYF. The CDR3 nucleotides are TGCGCCAGCAGCTTAGGGGGTTACGAGCAGTACTTC.

The V call is TRBV2, the J call TRBJ2-1; 8 bases fit TRBD2. CDR1 is SNHLY and CDR2 is FYNNEI in the germline V gene. V dropped 6 bases and J dropped 4; count of bases not matched to a gene: 8. The CDR3 is 15 amino acids. This chain's CDR3 is CASRGSGGQYNEQFF. CDR3 nucleotides: TGTGCCAGCAGAGGGTCGGGGGGGCAATACAATGAGCAGTTCTTC.

The rearrangement links TRBV5-5 to TRBJ1-6; 10 bases agree with TRBD1. The CDR3 runs 16 residues. Germline V gene lookup returns CDR1 SGHKS and CDR2 YYEKEE (reference sequence). Trimming at V came to 6 bases and at J to 2 bases, leaving 5 bases not matched to a gene. CDR3 sequence: CASTTGTGAYNSPLHF. The CDR3 coding sequence is TGTGCCAGCACCACCGGGACAGGGGCCTATAATTCACCCCTCCACTTT.

CDR3 sequence reads: CASSPPGPAEQYF. The CDR3 region has the DNA TGCGCCAGCAGCCCCCCCGGTCCCGCTGAGCAGTACTTC. The chain joins TRBV10-1 to TRBJ2-7; D remains unclear. Per the germline V gene, CDR1 is WNHNN and CDR2 is SYGVQD (reference sequence). CDR3 length: 13 residues. V lost 6 bases, J lost 7 bases, and 16 bases lay in between.

The chain uses TRBV7-8 and TRBJ2-5; 11 positions match TRBD2. Losses at the gene ends were 4 bases for V and 2 bases for J; bases not matched to a gene: 3. Germline CDR1 reads SGHVS; CDR2 reads FQNEAQ. The CDR3 spans 15 residues. The chain's CDR3 is CASSSSGGQQETQYF. CDR3 in DNA: TGTGCCAGCAGCTCTAGCGGGGGGCAACAAGAGACCCAGTACTTC.

This chain links TRBV11-2 with TRBJ1-5, with TRBD1 matching over 9 bases. Per germline, CDR1 SGHAT and CDR2 FQNNGV. The CDR3 runs 15 residues. The trim removed 4 bases at V and 7 bases at J, leaving 8 bases unmatched. The DNA for the CDR3 is TGTGCCAGCAGCTCCGGGGACAGGGTAGACCAGCCCCAGCATTTT. Translating gives CASSSGDRVDQPQHF.

J is TRBJ1-1 and V is TRBV29-1; D is uncertain. CDR3 size: 11 residues. The germline V and J ends were trimmed by 5 bases and 3 bases, with 7 bases remaining between them. The germline gives CDR1 SQVTM, CDR2 ANQGSEA. The CDR3 sequence: CSVIRDTEAFF. CDR3 in DNA: TGCAGCGTTATCCGGGACACTGAAGCTTTCTTT.

The V call is TRBV19, the J call TRBJ2-3; a weak D match, TRBD1 (5 bases). Looked up from germline, CDR1 is LNHDA and CDR2 is SQIVND (reference sequence). V was shortened by 0 bases and J by 2 bases, with 12 bases between the two germline ends. This CDR3 contains 16 residues. The CDR3 sequence is CASSIDLRGVTDTQYF. In nucleotides, the CDR3 is TGTGCCAGTAGTATAGATCTAAGGGGCGTCACAGATACGCAGTATTTT.

The chain employs TRBV11-2 and TRBJ2-7; possible D gene TRBD1, 6 bases. The germline V gene encodes CDR1 SGHAT and CDR2 FQNNGV. Trimming took 5 bases from V and 0 from J, leaving 11 bases between them. The CDR3 loop spans 14 amino acids. CDR3: CASSAGTSSYEQYF. DNA for the CDR3: TGTGCCAGCAGCGCCGGGACATCCTCCTACGAGCAGTACTTC.

This chain's CDR3 is CASSESGQETQYF. CDR3 in DNA: TGTGCCAGCAGTGAATCAGGACAAGAGACCCAGTACTTC. The chain combines TRBV6-1 with TRBJ2-5; no definite D call. The CDR3 extends over 13 amino acids. V lost 2 bases to trimming and J lost 2 bases, with 6 bases between them. CDR1 and CDR2 (germline): MNHNS, SASEGT.

As for this clone: Other DNA sequences of this sample code for an identical CDR3. The chain is built from TRBV19 and TRBJ2-5; D perhaps matches TRBD2 (6 bases). Trimming took off 4 bases at V and 2 bases at J, with 14 bases between the two ends. CDR3 length: 15 amino acids. The germline CDR1 and CDR2 sequences are LNHDA and SQIVND (reference sequence). The CDR3 DNA reads TGTGCCAGTAGTACAACCGGGACTTCACAAGAGACCCAGTACTTC. This gives the protein CASSTTGTSQETQYF.

This clone was seen a handful of times. V is TRBV5-1 and J is TRBJ2-1, with 12 bases matching TRBD2. Trimming removed 4 bases from V and 9 bases from J; junction bases left unmatched: 11. The length of the CDR3 is 16 residues. CDR1 and CDR2 (germline): SGHRS, YFSETQ. CDR3 in DNA: TGCGCCAGCAGCCTGACTGTAGGACTAGCGGGGATTGAGCAGTTCTTC. Its protein is CASSLTVGLAGIEQFF.

The chain couples TRBV12-5 to TRBJ2-3; D unresolved. V was shortened by 6 bases and J by 6 bases, with 7 bases between the two germline ends. The germline V gene has CDR1 LGHNT and CDR2 FRNRAP. CDR3 length equals 11 residues. The CDR3 spells CASGTGDTQYF. The CDR3 DNA reads TGTGCTAGTGGAACCGGTGATACGCAGTATTTT.

The rearrangement links TRBV2 to TRBJ2-2, with TRBD2 identical over 12 bases. The CDR3 runs to 16 residues. Germline CDR1 is SNHLY and CDR2 is FYNNEI. The J segment lost 6 bases and the V segment lost 6 bases, leaving 8 bases of the junction unmatched. In DNA form, the CDR3 reads TGTGCCAGCAGCTTACTAGCGGGGGGTTTGGCCGGGGAGCTGTTTTTT. Encoded protein: CASSLLAGGLAGELFF.

V gene TRBV28 combines with J gene TRBJ2-7, with 10 bases lining up with TRBD2. The CDR3 totals 15 residues. The V and J ends lost 1 base and 0 bases, in that order; junction bases with no gene match: 0. Germline lookup yields CDR1 MDHEN and CDR2 SYDVKM. In DNA, the CDR3 is TGTGCCAGCAGTTTATCTAGCGGGGGCTCCTACGAGCAGTACTTC. It is translated as CASSLSSGGSYEQYF.

The gene calls are TRBV7-7 and TRBJ2-3; TRBD2 is a possible D gene (6 bases). The germline V and J ends were trimmed by 5 bases and 2 bases, with 8 bases remaining between them. Germline V gene data show CDR1 as SSHAT and CDR2 as FNYEAQ (reference sequence). The CDR3 spans 13 residues. CDR3 sequence (DNA): TGTGCCAGCAGCCCGGGGGACACAGATACGCAGTATTTT. Its translation is CASSPGDTDTQYF.

J is TRBJ1-6 and V is TRBV28; 7 bases match TRBD1. V lost 5 bases, J lost 10 bases, and 11 bases stayed unmatched. The CDR3 is 15 amino acids. CDR1 and CDR2 from the germline V gene are MDHEN and SYDVKM. CDR3: CASSPPQGSGSPLHF. In DNA form, the CDR3 reads TGTGCCAGCAGTCCACCACAGGGGTCGGGGTCACCCCTCCACTTT.

V is TRBV11-3 and J is TRBJ1-4; D is possibly TRBD1 (5 bases). CDR3 length equals 16 residues. Germline CDR1 is SGHNT and CDR2 is YENEEA. V gave up 5 bases and J gave up 0 bases, with 13 bases separating them. The CDR3 region is CASSPSRQPTNEKLFF. CDR3 DNA: TGTGCCAGCAGCCCCTCCCGACAGCCAACTAATGAAAAACTGTTTTTT.